These T cell receptor beta chains were read from a single sample in a study of blood T cells in healthy people across ages. TCRdb re-called the 5' RACE reads through MiXCR, storing one row per CDR3 protein. The sample shows about 580,000 distinct CDR3 sequences, roughly 48% of them seen only once. The sample comprised blood. The receptors shown here come from an elderly man in good health. The CDR3 runs from the conserved cysteine through the conserved F or W. A D gene is named only where the DNA matches it firmly. A row's size may be missing; if present it is once, few, many or a size class.

>NA|TRBJ2-5|NA|TRBV12-3/TRBV12-4
CASRRGNQETQYF
TGTGCCAGCAGAAGGGGGAACCAAGAGACCCAGTACTTC
>few|TRBJ2-7|NA|TRBV9
CASSPRGTGPHEQYF
TGTGCCAGCAGCCCCAGGGGAACGGGACCCCACGAGCAGTACTTC
>NA|TRBJ2-1|TRBD1|TRBV27
CASSTGTVLYNEQFF
TGTGCCAGCAGTACAGGGACAGTTTTATACAATGAGCAGTTCTTC
>few|TRBJ1-1|NA|TRBV20-1
CSARDRRQGNTEAFF
TGCAGTGCTAGAGATAGAAGGCAGGGCAACACTGAGGCTTTCTTT
>NA|TRBJ2-7|TRBD1|TRBV7-2
CASSYVGDRGYEQYF
TGTGCCAGCAGCTATGTGGGGGACAGGGGCTACGAGCAGTACTTC
>few|TRBJ2-7|NA|TRBV10-3
CAISDPRVRYEQYF
TGTGCCATCAGTGACCCACGGGTTAGGTACGAGCAGTACTTC
>once|TRBJ2-1|TRBD2|TRBV15
CATSSGRVYNEQFF
TGTGCCACCAGCAGTGGGAGGGTATACAATGAGCAGTTCTTC
>NA|TRBJ2-3|TRBD2|TRBV6-5
CASSSTSGGTDTQYF
TGTGCCAGCAGTTCCACTAGCGGGGGAACAGATACGCAGTATTTT
>NA|TRBJ2-7|NA|TRBV5-1
CASSLVRGQPYEQYF
TGCGCCAGCAGCTTGGTTCGCGGACAACCCTACGAGCAGTACTTC
>NA|TRBJ1-2|NA|TRBV29-1
CSVVVSNYGYTF
TGCAGCGTTGTCGTCTCCAACTATGGCTACACCTTC
>few|TRBJ2-1|NA|TRBV15
CATSRGVDNEQFF
TGTGCCACCAGCAGGGGGGTGGACAATGAGCAGTTCTTC
>NA|TRBJ2-3|NA|TRBV20-1
CSAYEMRSTDTQYF
TGCAGTGCCTACGAGATGCGGAGCACAGATACGCAGTATTTT
>NA|TRBJ2-3|TRBD2|TRBV7-2
CASSILGLVEYF
TGTGCCAGCAGCATCCTGGGACTAGTGGAGTATTTT
>few|TRBJ2-1|TRBD2|TRBV7-2
CASSLATGGGVEQFF
TGTGCCAGCAGCTTAGCGACTGGGGGGGGTGTTGAGCAGTTCTTC
>few|TRBJ1-2|NA|TRBV7-9
CASSSGADFYGYTF
TGTGCCAGCAGCTCAGGGGCAGATTTCTATGGCTACACCTTC